Below, 14 T cell receptor beta chains from the same sample are listed, as sequenced in a study of shared clonotypes between healthy human individuals. Repertoires were generated with immunoSEQ multiplex PCR, while TCRdb's copy carries only in-frame clones and drops some. The sample consists of some 1,600,000 clones, 95% to 99% of them appearing once. The sample comprised naive CD4+ T cells sorted from blood. The subset here: CD45RA+ positively selected. The receptors were gathered from a man aged 30-40 years in good health.

The V gene is TRBV9, the J gene TRBJ2-3; D is perhaps TRBD2 (7 bases). CDR3 length: 16 residues. CDR1 and CDR2 (germline): SGDLS, YYNGEE. The germline V and J ends were trimmed by 2 bases and 4 bases, with 17 bases remaining between them. CDR3 bases: TGTGCCAGCAGCGTTAGGGGGGGTCCTGATTCAGATACGCAGTATTTT. Its translation is CASSVRGGPDSDTQYF.

Worth noting for this clone: The same CDR3 is also encoded by other DNA sequences in this sample. J is TRBJ2-7 and V is TRBV5-4; the match to TRBD1 covers 9 bases. The CDR3 runs to 14 residues. Germline assignment: CDR1 SGHNT and CDR2 YYREEE (reference sequence). J lost 2 bases, V lost 4 bases, and 4 bases had no gene match. DNA for the CDR3: TGTGCCAGCAGCCGGGGACAGGGCCCCTACGAGCAGTACTTC. As protein: CASSRGQGPYEQYF.

The chain recombines TRBV9 with TRBJ2-7, with D possibly being TRBD1 or TRBD2 (5 bases each). V lost 0 bases, J lost 3 bases, and 16 bases lay in between. The germline gives CDR1 SGDLS, CDR2 YYNGEE. The CDR3 length is 16 residues. This CDR3 reads CASSVEVGTDIYEQYF. The CDR3 DNA reads TGTGCCAGCAGCGTAGAAGTAGGGACCGACATCTACGAGCAGTACTTC.

The chain joins TRBV10-3 to TRBJ2-2, with D perhaps matching TRBD2 (6 bases). Deletions cut 5 bases from V and 5 bases from J, with 18 bases between. CDR3 length: 16 amino acids. CDR1 and CDR2 from the germline V gene are ENHRY and SYGVKD. The CDR3 DNA is TGTGCCATCAGTTCCATAGGGACTCTAGCAACCGGGGAGCTGTTTTTT. Amino acid sequence: CAISSIGTLATGELFF.

The chain combines TRBV27 with TRBJ2-3; D is tentatively TRBD1 or TRBD2 (6 bases each). In germline, CDR1 is MNHEY, CDR2 SMNVEV (reference sequence). The germline V and J ends were trimmed by 0 bases and 1 base, with 11 bases remaining between them. The CDR3 has 16 residues. The CDR3 sequence: CASSLSGGLGTDTQYF. The CDR3 coding sequence is TGTGCCAGCAGTTTATCCGGGGGCCTCGGCACAGATACGCAGTATTTT.

This chain uses TRBV6-4 with TRBJ2-1, with no clear D. This CDR3 has 11 amino acids. Per germline, CDR1 MRHNA and CDR2 SNTAGT. With 6 bases removed from V and 5 bases from J, the gap between germline ends came to 5 bases. CDR3 DNA sequence: TGTGCCAGCAGAAAGAACAATGAGCAGTTCTTC. Its protein product is CASRKNNEQFF.

This clone showed up just once. The CDR3 bases are TGTGCCAGCAGTTACTTACGAGAGGGCTACGAGCAGTACTTC. Translation: CASSYLREGYEQYF. This rearrangement joins TRBV6-6 to TRBJ2-7, with D perhaps TRBD2 (5 bases). Looked up from germline, CDR1 is MNHNY and CDR2 is SVGAGI (reference sequence). The V and J ends lost 1 base and 3 bases respectively, with 10 bases between them. The CDR3 loop spans 14 amino acids.

The chain employs TRBV27 and TRBJ1-2; D perhaps matches TRBD1 (6 bases). V lost 3 bases and J lost 5, with 10 bases in between. Germline values: CDR1 MNHEY, CDR2 SMNVEV (reference sequence). The CDR3 runs 13 residues. The CDR3 reads CASSLGRGYGYTF. The CDR3, as DNA: TGTGCCAGCAGTTTGGGCAGGGGTTATGGCTACACCTTC.

This chain connects TRBV7-6 to TRBJ2-2; no clear D. This CDR3 spans 12 amino acids. The V end lost 3 bases, the J end lost 7 bases, and 6 bases lay between the germline ends. From germline, CDR1 is SGHVS and CDR2 FNYEAQ. DNA for the CDR3: TGTGCCAGCAGCTTTGAGGTCGGGGAGCTGTTTTTT. Protein sequence: CASSFEVGELFF.

This rearrangement joins TRBV2 to TRBJ1-1; maybe TRBD1 (6 bases). Germline CDR1 and CDR2: SNHLY and FYNNEI. The V and J ends lost 8 bases and 8 bases respectively, with 12 bases between them. CDR3 length equals 11 residues. CDR3 sequence (DNA): TGTGCCAGCTCTCGAGGGGGGGAAGCTTTCTTT. It is translated as CASSRGGEAFF.

This chain joins TRBV2 and TRBJ2-1; 8 bases map to TRBD2. The CDR3 spans 14 residues. Germline loops: CDR1 SNHLY, CDR2 FYNNEI. With V trimmed by 7 bases and J by 8 bases, 10 bases remained unmatched. CDR3: CASNLEREIDEQFF. Written as DNA, the CDR3 is TGTGCCAGCAACTTAGAGCGGGAGATCGATGAGCAGTTCTTC.

The V gene is TRBV2, the J gene TRBJ2-3, with TRBD2 identical over 9 bases. This CDR3 has 15 residues. V gave up 3 bases and J gave up 3 bases; unmatched junction bases: 4. CDR1 is SNHLY, CDR2 FYNNEI, per germline. As DNA, the CDR3 is TGTGCCAGCAGTGAGCGGGAGGGCCCGACAGATACGCAGTATTTT. As protein: CASSEREGPTDTQYF.

The chain joins TRBV6-1 to TRBJ2-2; D may correspond to TRBD1 or TRBD2 (6 bases each). This CDR3 region has 15 residues. CDR1 and CDR2 from the germline V gene are MNHNS and SASEGT. V was cut by 4 bases and J by 2 bases, with 11 bases left in between. The CDR3 DNA follows: TGTGCCAGCAGTGTGGGGGGCCCCAACACCGGGGAGCTGTTTTTT. As protein: CASSVGGPNTGELFF.

This clone was found once. V usage is TRBV5-4 and J usage is TRBJ2-3; 7 bases match TRBD1. The ends lost 4 bases at V and 5 bases at J; junction bases unmatched: 13. The CDR3 runs 16 residues. Germline loops: CDR1 SGHNT, CDR2 YYREEE (reference sequence). The CDR3 loop is CASSVVGDRWVDTQYF. The CDR3 DNA sequence: TGTGCCAGCAGCGTTGTTGGGGACAGATGGGTAGATACGCAGTATTTT.